In this sample, the clone carrying this T cell receptor (beta chain) turned up many times. Its target is not known. The data belong to a study of regulatory T cells in long-lasting Graves disease. Combining iRepertoire HTBI primers with Arm-PCR of CDR3 regions, the authors built TCR beta libraries. One entry per CDR3 protein, called by TCRdb with MiXCR from the multiplex PCR reads. The sample yields 550,000 or so distinct CDR3 sequences, approximately 12% seen once. Per the germline V gene, CDR1 is SGHAT and CDR2 is FQNNGV. The CDR3 contains 13 residues. The ends were cut back, 5 bases at V and 12 bases at J, with 14 bases in the middle. Findings and limits, study-wide: Compared with new cases, persistent Graves' patients showed reduced TCR diversity.

Time point given: newly diagnosed GD, antithyroid drugs for less than 3 months. Following extraction of RNA from PBMCs, that RNA was used to make the TCR library. Separately, the same data were catalogued under a study of T cells in Graves' hyperthyroidism and ophthalmopathy. That paper adds: Ophthalmopathy got predicted by the model a median 6.5 months before its onset.

Here the sequenced sample was peripheral blood mononuclear cells (PBMCs), taken at new diagnosis, from a patient treated with antithyroid drugs. The genes are TRBV11-2 and TRBJ2-6; unclear D gene. This TCR was recovered from a woman younger than 45 with Graves disease. This chain's CDR3 is CASSLSLETVLTF. CDR3 bases: TGTGCCAGCAGCCTAAGTCTGGAGACCGTCCTGACTTTC.